The rows below give T cell receptor beta chains drawn from one sample of a study of shared clonotypes between healthy human individuals. Measured with immunoSEQ multiplex PCR; TCRdb has only the in-frame clones, and not every one. The table includes around 2.3 million clones, around 95% detected once. The specimen was naive CD4+ T cells sorted from blood. These receptors were obtained from a man between 18 and 29 years old in good health. CDR3s include the opening cysteine and the closing phenylalanine or tryptophan.

>TRBV19|TRBJ2-7
CASSIDRGGIVGEQYF
>TRBV2|TRBJ1-1
CASRTGTGTNTEAFF
>TRBV5-1|TRBJ2-2
CASSLGGINTGELFF
>TRBV7-2|TRBJ1-4
CASSFGLPNEKLFF
>TRBV5-1|TRBJ1-6
CASSSGGTTNSPLHF
>TRBV5-1|TRBJ2-5
CASSTLAGNQETQYF
>TRBV4-1|TRBJ2-1
CASSRGPGQDYNEQFF
>TRBV18|TRBJ1-1
CASSGGPNTEAFF
>TRBV9|TRBJ1-1
CASSAGTGNTEAFF
>TRBV30|TRBJ1-3
CAWSVSGLVNTIYF
>TRBV11-2|TRBJ1-5
CASSSTQGANQPQHF
>TRBV4-1|TRBJ2-1
CASRAPLSDNEQFF
>TRBV11-2|TRBJ2-1
CASSLDLSDEQFF
>TRBV10-2|TRBJ2-5
CASSEGIPETQYF
>TRBV7-3|TRBJ1-6
CASSLRARGASSPLHF
>TRBV2|TRBJ2-3
CASRMNQATQYF
>TRBV7-2|TRBJ2-3
CASSLVTGVDTQYF
>TRBV7-2|TRBJ2-7
CASSFAPGGGYEQYF
>TRBV7-2|TRBJ2-7
CASSLGPGRGGNEQYF
>TRBV11-2|TRBJ2-5
CASSHNPAQETQYF
>TRBV2|TRBJ1-5
CASSADRANQPQHF
>TRBV30|TRBJ1-5
CAWSNSVNQPQHF
>TRBV6-1|TRBJ1-1
CASSAIGTEAFF
>TRBV5-1|TRBJ2-5
CASSLKDRGVQETQYF
>TRBV2|TRBJ1-1
CASPQGDDRAFF
>TRBV11-2|TRBJ1-2
CASSPSRTANYGYTF
>TRBV5-6|TRBJ1-1
CASSLDGPDEAFF